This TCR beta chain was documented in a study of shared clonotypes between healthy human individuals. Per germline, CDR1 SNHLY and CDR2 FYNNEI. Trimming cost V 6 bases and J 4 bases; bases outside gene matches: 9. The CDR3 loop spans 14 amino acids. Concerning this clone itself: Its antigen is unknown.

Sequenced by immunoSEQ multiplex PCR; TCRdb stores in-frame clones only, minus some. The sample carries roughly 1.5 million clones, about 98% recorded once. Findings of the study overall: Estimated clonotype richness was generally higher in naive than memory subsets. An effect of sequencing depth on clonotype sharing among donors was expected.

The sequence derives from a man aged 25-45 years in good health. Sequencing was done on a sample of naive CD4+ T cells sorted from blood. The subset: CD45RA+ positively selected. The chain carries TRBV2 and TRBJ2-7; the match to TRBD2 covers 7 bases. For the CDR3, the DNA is TGTGCCAGCAGCGTGAAGCGGGATTCATACGAGCAGTACTTC. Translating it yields CASSVKRDSYEQYF.